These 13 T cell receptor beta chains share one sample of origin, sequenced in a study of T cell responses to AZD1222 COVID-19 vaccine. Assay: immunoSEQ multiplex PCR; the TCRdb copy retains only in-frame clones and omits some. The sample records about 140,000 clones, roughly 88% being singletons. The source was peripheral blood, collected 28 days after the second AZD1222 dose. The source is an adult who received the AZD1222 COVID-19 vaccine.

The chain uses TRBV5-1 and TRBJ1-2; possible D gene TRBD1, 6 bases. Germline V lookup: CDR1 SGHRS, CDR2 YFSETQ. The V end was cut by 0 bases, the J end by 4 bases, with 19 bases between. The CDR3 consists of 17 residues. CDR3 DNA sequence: TGCGCCAGCAGCTTGGCCGGGGGCGCCGCCTCGATCTATGGCTACACCTTC. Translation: CASSLAGGAASIYGYTF.

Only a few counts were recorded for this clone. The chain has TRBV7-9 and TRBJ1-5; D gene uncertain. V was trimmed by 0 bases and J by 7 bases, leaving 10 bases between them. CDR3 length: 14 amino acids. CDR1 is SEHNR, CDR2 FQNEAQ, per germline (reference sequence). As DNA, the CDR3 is TGTGCCAGCAGCTTAGCCCAACCCGGGCAGCCCCAGCATTTT. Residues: CASSLAQPGQPQHF.

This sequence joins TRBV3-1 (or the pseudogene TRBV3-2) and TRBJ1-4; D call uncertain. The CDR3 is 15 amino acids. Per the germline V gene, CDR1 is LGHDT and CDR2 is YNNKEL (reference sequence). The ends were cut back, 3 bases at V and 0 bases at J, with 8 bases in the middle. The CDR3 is CASSHQLTTNEKLFF. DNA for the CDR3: TGTGCCAGCAGCCATCAGTTAACAACTAATGAAAAACTGTTTTTT.

In DNA form, the CDR3 reads TGCGCCAGCGGCCTTGGACAACCTGGGGCCAACGTCCTGACTTTC. The encoded protein is CASGLGQPGANVLTF. The V call is TRBV5-1, the J call TRBJ2-6; a weak D match, TRBD1 (5 bases). Per the germline V gene, CDR1 is SGHRS and CDR2 is YFSETQ. The CDR3 loop spans 15 amino acids. Between the trimmed V and J ends, which lost 7 bases and 2 bases, there was a span of 13 bases.

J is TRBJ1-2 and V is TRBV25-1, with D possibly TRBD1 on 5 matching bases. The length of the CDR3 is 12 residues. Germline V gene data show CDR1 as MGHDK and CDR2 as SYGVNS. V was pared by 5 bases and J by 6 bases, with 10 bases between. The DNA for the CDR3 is TGTGCCAGCAGTCGACAGAAAGATGGCTACACCTTC. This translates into CASSRQKDGYTF.

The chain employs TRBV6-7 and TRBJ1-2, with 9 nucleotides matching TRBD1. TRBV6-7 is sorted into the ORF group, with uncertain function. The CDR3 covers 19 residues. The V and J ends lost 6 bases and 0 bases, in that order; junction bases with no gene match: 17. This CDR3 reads CASRAPGQGIYLANYGYTF. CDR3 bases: TGTGCCAGCAGGGCGCCGGGACAGGGTATTTACTTAGCTAACTATGGCTACACCTTC.

CDR3 sequence (DNA): TGTGCCAGCAGAGACCCGACAGGGTGGGGAGGCTACACCTTC. This codes for CASRDPTGWGGYTF. This chain links TRBV6-5 with TRBJ1-2, with 7 bases matching TRBD1. Per the germline V gene, CDR1 is MNHEY and CDR2 is SVGAGI. This CDR3 has 14 amino acids. The V segment lost 6 bases and the J segment 8 bases; nucleotides outside the gene matches: 12.

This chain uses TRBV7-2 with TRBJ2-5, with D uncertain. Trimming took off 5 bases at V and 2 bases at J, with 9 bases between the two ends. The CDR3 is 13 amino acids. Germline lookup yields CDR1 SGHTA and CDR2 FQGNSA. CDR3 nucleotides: TGTGCCAGCAGCCGAGGACGGCAAGAGACCCAGTACTTC. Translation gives CASSRGRQETQYF.

CDR3 region: CSTRGTASYEQYF. CDR3 bases: TGCAGCACCAGGGGGACAGCCTCCTACGAGCAGTACTTC. The chain is built from TRBV29-1 and TRBJ2-7; 7 nucleotides line up with TRBD1. This CDR3 contains 13 residues. Germline CDR1 and CDR2: SQVTM and ANQGSEA. With V trimmed by 8 bases and J by 0 bases, 7 bases remained unmatched.

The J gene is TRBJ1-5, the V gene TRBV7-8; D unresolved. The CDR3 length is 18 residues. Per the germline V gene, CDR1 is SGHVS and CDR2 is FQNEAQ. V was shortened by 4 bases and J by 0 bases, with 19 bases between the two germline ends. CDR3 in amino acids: CASSSGRTDSNSNQPQHF. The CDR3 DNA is TGTGCCAGCAGCTCTGGACGGACGGATTCTAATAGCAATCAGCCCCAGCATTTT.

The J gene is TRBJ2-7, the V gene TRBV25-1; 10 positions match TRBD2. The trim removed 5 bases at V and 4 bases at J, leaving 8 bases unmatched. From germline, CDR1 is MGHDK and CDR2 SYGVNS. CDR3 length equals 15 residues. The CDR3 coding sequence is TGTGCCAGCAGTACTTGGCTAGCGGGAGTGTACGAGCAGTACTTC. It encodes CASSTWLAGVYEQYF.

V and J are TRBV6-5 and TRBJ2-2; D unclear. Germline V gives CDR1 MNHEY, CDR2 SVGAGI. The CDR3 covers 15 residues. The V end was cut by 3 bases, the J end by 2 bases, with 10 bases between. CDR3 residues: CASSYGHTNTGELFF. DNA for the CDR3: TGTGCCAGCAGTTATGGCCACACTAACACCGGGGAGCTGTTTTTT.

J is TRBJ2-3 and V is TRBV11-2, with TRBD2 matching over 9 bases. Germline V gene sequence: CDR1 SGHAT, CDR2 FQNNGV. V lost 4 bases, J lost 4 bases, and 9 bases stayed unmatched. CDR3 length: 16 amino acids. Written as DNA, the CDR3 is TGTGCCAGCAGCTCAGGACTAGCGACCCGGGCAGATACGCAGTATTTT. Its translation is CASSSGLATRADTQYF.